This TCR beta chain was recovered during a study of blood T cell repertoires in COVID-19. As for the study in general: From the United States, Italy and Spain came samples of acute and convalescent COVID-19.

V lost 0 bases and J 6 bases, leaving 24 bases between the germline ends. CDR3 length equals 18 residues. Per germline, CDR1 MNHEY and CDR2 SVGEGT. Original analysis: Cell counts per sample came from amplifying reference gene primers. Sequenced by immunoSEQ multiplex PCR; TCRdb stores in-frame clones only, minus some. The V and J calls and clone size are taken from that table; D and trimming were inferred from the DNA. The sample yields around 500,000 clones, around 87% seen once. Enrolled through a virtual design, the participants were between roughly 18 and 89 years of age and came from around 25 US areas. Allocation to cohorts depended on clinical history reported by the participants.

The chain recombines TRBV6-2 or TRBV6-3 with TRBJ2-7, with D maybe TRBD2 (5 bases). Sample: PBMCs or T cells enriched from blood (not recorded which). The receptor comes from a woman in her forties who had recovered from COVID-19. The CDR3 spells CASSYSSMAGHPIFEQYF. The CDR3 DNA reads as TGTGCCAGCAGTTACTCGAGTATGGCGGGCCATCCTATCTTCGAGCAGTACTTC.